This T cell receptor beta chain was identified in a study of immune evolution from preneoplasia to lung adenocarcinoma. The method was immunoSEQ multiplex PCR; TCRdb's version includes in-frame clones alone and lacks a portion of them. The data contain about 21,000 clones, roughly 76% of them singletons. Germline CDR1 and CDR2: SEHNR and FQNEAQ (reference sequence). V was cut by 8 bases and J by 7 bases, with 5 bases left in between. The CDR3 consists of 10 residues. Sequenced material: FFPE invasive lung adenocarcinoma tissue. This receptor was identified in a person aged 55 to 69 with lung adenocarcinoma. This chain links TRBV7-9 with TRBJ2-2; possibly TRBD1 or TRBD2 for D (5 bases each). CDR3 in amino acids: CASGGGELFF. In DNA, the CDR3 is TGTGCCAGCGGGGGCGGGGAGCTGTTTTTT.